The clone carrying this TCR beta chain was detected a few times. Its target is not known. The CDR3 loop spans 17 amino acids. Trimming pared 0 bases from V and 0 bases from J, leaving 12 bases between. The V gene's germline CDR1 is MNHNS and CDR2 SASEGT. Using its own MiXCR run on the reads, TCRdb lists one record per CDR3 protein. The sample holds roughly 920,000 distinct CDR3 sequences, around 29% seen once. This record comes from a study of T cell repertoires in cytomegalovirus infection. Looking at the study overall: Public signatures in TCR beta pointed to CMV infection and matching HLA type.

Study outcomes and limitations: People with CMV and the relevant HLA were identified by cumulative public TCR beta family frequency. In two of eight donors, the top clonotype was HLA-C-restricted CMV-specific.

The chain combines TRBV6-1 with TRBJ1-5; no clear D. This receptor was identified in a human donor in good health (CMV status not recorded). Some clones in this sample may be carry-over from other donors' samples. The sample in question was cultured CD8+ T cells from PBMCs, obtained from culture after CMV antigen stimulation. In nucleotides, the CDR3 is TGTGCCAGCAGTGAAGCAACCAGTTTCTTTAGCAATCAGCCCCAGCATTTT. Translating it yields CASSEATSFFSNQPQHF.